This T cell receptor beta chain was observed in a study of cytomegalovirus exposure and HLA in healthy donors. Study-level background: An earlier analysis found under 130 million unique TCR beta sequences from around 180 million T cells.

As regards this clone: Its target is unknown.

13 Jbeta primers and 60 Vbeta primers were used for the PCR. TCRdb keeps only in-frame clones here, not all; method: immunoSEQ multiplex PCR. This table has under 110,000 clones, about 70% appearing once. Study conclusions and caveats: In a later analysis, across HLA loci, associated TCR counts were highest for DRB1, lowest for HLA-C. CMV serostatus was the only recorded immune exposure for donors.

This clonotype was obtained from a female donor in good health and CMV-seronegative. Sequenced material: PBMCs.

The CDR3 sequence: CASRGPGIGNQPQHF. CDR3 DNA: TGTGCCAGCAGGGGCCCGGGAATTGGGAATCAGCCCCAGCATTTT. The rearrangement links TRBV2 to TRBJ1-5; D gene ambiguous. Germline CDR1 reads SNHLY; CDR2 reads FYNNEI. CDR3 length: 15 residues. V dropped 6 bases and J dropped 4 bases, with 16 bases sitting between them.